This T cell receptor (beta chain) was found in a study of technical replicates of blood from a few donors. Germline CDR1 reads KGHSH; CDR2 reads LQKENI. The CDR3 spans 17 residues. V shed 4 bases, J shed 1 base, and the junction held 10 bases outside the gene matches. Produced via immunoSEQ multiplex PCR; TCRdb's table is partial and in-frame only. The sample shows about 15,000 clones, 80% to 90% of them seen only once. The V and J genes are TRBV18 and TRBJ1-3; 7 bases align to TRBD1. Sequenced material: PBMCs. The TCR comes from a human donor in good health. Written as DNA, the CDR3 is TGTGCCAGCTCACGAGAGTACAGGGGCGGATCTGGAAACACCATATATTTT. Amino acid sequence: CASSREYRGGSGNTIYF.